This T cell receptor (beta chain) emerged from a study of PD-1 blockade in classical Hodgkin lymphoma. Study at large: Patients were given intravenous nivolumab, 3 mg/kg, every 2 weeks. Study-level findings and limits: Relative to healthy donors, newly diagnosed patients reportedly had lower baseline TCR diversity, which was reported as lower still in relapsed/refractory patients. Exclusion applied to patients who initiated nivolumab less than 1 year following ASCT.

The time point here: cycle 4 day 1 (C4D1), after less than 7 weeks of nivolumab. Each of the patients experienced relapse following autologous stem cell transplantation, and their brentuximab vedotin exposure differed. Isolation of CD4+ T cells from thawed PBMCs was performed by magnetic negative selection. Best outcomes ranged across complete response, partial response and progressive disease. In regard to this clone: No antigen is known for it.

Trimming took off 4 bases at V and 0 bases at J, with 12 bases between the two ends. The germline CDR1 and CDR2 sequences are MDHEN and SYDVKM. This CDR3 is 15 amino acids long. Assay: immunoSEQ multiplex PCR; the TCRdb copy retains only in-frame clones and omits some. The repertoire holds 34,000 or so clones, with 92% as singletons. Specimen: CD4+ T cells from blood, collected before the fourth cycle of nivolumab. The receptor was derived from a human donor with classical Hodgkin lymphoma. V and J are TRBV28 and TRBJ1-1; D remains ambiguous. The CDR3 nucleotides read TGTGCCAGCAGTTCCCCCGGTGTCCTGAACACTGAAGCTTTCTTT. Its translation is CASSSPGVLNTEAFF. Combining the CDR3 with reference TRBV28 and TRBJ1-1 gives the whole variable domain DVKVTQSSRYLVKRTGEKVFLECVQDMDHENMFWYRQDPGLGLRLIYFSYDVKMKEKGDIPEGYSVSREKKERFSLILESASTNQTSMYLCASSSPGVLNTEAFFGQGTRLTVV.